This T cell receptor beta chain came from a study of blood T cell repertoires in COVID-19. Study-level information: Whether acute or convalescent, the COVID-19 samples came from the United States, Italy and Spain. PBMCs, B-cell-depleted T cells, or T cells provided the cDNA or gDNA that made up the material.

Trimming at V came to 5 bases and at J to 2 bases, leaving 8 bases not matched to a gene. CDR1 SGHTA and CDR2 FQGTGA come from the germline V gene. The CDR3 covers 16 residues. Authors' methods: Reference gene primer amplification in the assay estimated nucleated cell counts. Sequencing used immunoSEQ multiplex PCR; TCRdb keeps in-frame clones, though not all of them. The DNA was the basis for D and trimming; V, J and clone size are from that table. The sample yields approximately 220,000 clones, roughly 80% seen once. Sequencing was carried out using peripheral blood. This clonotype originated in a woman between 55 and 75 years old with acute or convalescent COVID-19. J is TRBJ2-1 and V is TRBV7-3; the match to TRBD2 covers 8 bases. Here the CDR3 DNA reads TGTGCCAGCAGCACTTCAGCGGGGGTGCCCTACAATGAGCAGTTCTTC. Amino acids: CASSTSAGVPYNEQFF.